Presented here are 14 T cell receptor beta chains from one specimen sequenced in a study of blood T cell repertoires in COVID-19. TCRdb keeps only in-frame clones here, not all; method: immunoSEQ multiplex PCR. The sample yields around 130,000 clones, around four fifths seen once. Sequencing was performed on PBMCs or T cells enriched from blood (not recorded which). The receptors come from a man aged 35-49 years with acute COVID-19.

The V and J genes are TRBV5-1 and TRBJ1-1; 10 bases map to TRBD1. Trimming took 4 bases from V and 5 from J; bases not matched to a gene: 8. Germline-derived CDR1 and CDR2 are SGHRS and YFSETQ. CDR3 length: 15 amino acids. As DNA, the CDR3 is TGCGCCAGCAGCGGGCCGGGACAGGGGAGGACTGAAGCTTTCTTT. Its protein is CASSGPGQGRTEAFF.

As to this clone: This same CDR3 is encoded by further DNA sequences in the sample. The chain employs TRBV2 and TRBJ1-4, with a tentative D call TRBD1 (5 bases). The CDR3 spans 14 residues. The V end lost 2 bases, the J end lost 3 bases, and 7 bases lay between the germline ends. From germline, CDR1 is SNHLY and CDR2 FYNNEI. CDR3 in DNA: TGTGCCAGCAGTGAACAAGGGGCTAATGAAAAACTGTTTTTT. Translated: CASSEQGANEKLFF.

This clone was counted a few times. CDR3 amino acids: CASSPGTRPTEYEQYF. CDR3 DNA sequence: TGTGCCAGCAGCCCCGGGACTCGGCCGACCGAATACGAGCAGTACTTC. The gene calls are TRBV11-2 and TRBJ2-7, with a possible D match to TRBD2 (6 bases). The CDR3 is made up of 16 amino acids. CDR1 is SGHAT and CDR2 is FQNNGV in the germline V gene. Trimming removed 5 bases at V and 4 bases at J, with 21 bases between.

This clone showed up just once. V is TRBV7-3 and J is TRBJ2-3, with 15 bases fitting TRBD2. Germline V gives CDR1 SGHTA, CDR2 FQGTGA. This CDR3 comprises 16 residues. The junction had 2 bases not matched to a gene; V was cut back by 5 bases and J by 2 bases. The CDR3 spells CASSRTSGGATDTQYF. The CDR3 DNA follows: TGTGCCAGCAGCCGGACTAGCGGGGGGGCCACAGATACGCAGTATTTT.

The rearrangement links TRBV3-1 (or the pseudogene TRBV3-2) to TRBJ2-3; 7 nucleotides match TRBD2. The CDR3 is 15 residues long. The ends lost 5 bases at V and 2 bases at J; junction bases unmatched: 7. The germline CDR1 and CDR2 sequences are LGHDT and YNNKEL (reference sequence). CDR3 region: CASSNGLDHTDTQYF. In DNA form, the CDR3 reads TGTGCCAGCAGCAATGGACTAGACCACACAGATACGCAGTATTTT.

The gene calls are TRBV5-4 and TRBJ2-7; a possible D gene is TRBD1 (5 bases). This CDR3 has 13 residues. Germline CDR1 is SGHNT and CDR2 is YYREEE (reference sequence). Between the trimmed V and J ends, which lost 2 bases and 3 bases, there was a span of 9 bases. Here the CDR3 DNA reads TGTGCCAGCAGCTTTGACAGAGTCTACGAGCAGTACTTC. It is translated as CASSFDRVYEQYF.

The rearrangement links TRBV7-3 to TRBJ1-6; possible D gene TRBD1, 6 bases. Germline V gene data show CDR1 as SGHTA and CDR2 as FQGTGA. The CDR3 is 15 amino acids. V was cut by 5 bases and J by 10 bases, with 18 bases left in between. The CDR3 region has the DNA TGTGCCAGCAGCACCCAAGGGGGGGCAGAATCACCCCTCCACTTT. This gives the protein CASSTQGGAESPLHF.

This rearrangement joins TRBV5-6 to TRBJ2-3, with 12 bases identical to TRBD2. This CDR3 region has 16 residues. V was pared by 3 bases and J by 2 bases, with 4 bases of the junction left unmatched. From germline, CDR1 is SGHDT and CDR2 YYEEEE. The CDR3 DNA reads TGTGCCAGCAGCTCGACTAGCGGGGGCCCCACAGATACGCAGTATTTT. Protein product: CASSSTSGGPTDTQYF.

Notes on this clone: In the same sample, other DNA sequences code for this CDR3. The CDR3 here is CASSPGLAGADTQYF. The CDR3 DNA follows: TGTGCCAGCAGTCCAGGACTAGCGGGGGCAGATACGCAGTATTTT. The gene calls are TRBV28 and TRBJ2-3, with TRBD2 identical over 13 bases. Germline V gene lookup returns CDR1 MDHEN and CDR2 SYDVKM. This CDR3 is built from 15 residues. V lost 5 bases and J lost 4; bases outside the gene matches: 3.

This clone was seen only once. The V call is TRBV18, the J call TRBJ2-1, with D unclear. The CDR3 runs to 15 residues. The V gene's germline CDR1 is KGHSH and CDR2 LQKENI. Trimming left V 4 bases short and J 2 bases short, with 12 bases between. CDR3 coding DNA: TGTGCCAGCTCACTAGTCCCTAATCCCTACAATGAGCAGTTCTTC. It yields the protein CASSLVPNPYNEQFF.

The chain is built from TRBV18 and TRBJ1-6, with no clear D. Germline V gene lookup returns CDR1 KGHSH and CDR2 LQKENI. The CDR3 extends over 13 amino acids. V was shortened by 6 bases and J by 7 bases, with 10 bases between the two germline ends. CDR3 loop: CASSRDPNSPLHF. The CDR3 coding sequence is TGTGCCAGCTCGCGAGATCCAAATTCACCCCTCCACTTT.

This clone was counted a single time. The chain employs TRBV6-9 and TRBJ2-7; the match to TRBD2 covers 8 bases. The CDR3 is made up of 15 amino acids. Germline V CDR1 and CDR2: MNHGY, SVAAGI. The V and J ends lost 6 bases and 2 bases, in that order; junction bases with no gene match: 9. CDR3 nucleotide sequence: TGTGCCAGCAGACGATATAGCGGGAACCCCTACGAGCAGTACTTC. Translation gives CASRRYSGNPYEQYF.

This chain uses TRBV6-5 with TRBJ1-1; maybe TRBD1 (5 bases). This CDR3 is 14 amino acids long. The germline V gene encodes CDR1 MNHEY and CDR2 SVGAGI. Trimming pared 7 bases from V and 2 bases from J, leaving 14 bases between. CDR3 amino acids: CASTPPGLNTEAFF. The CDR3, as DNA: TGTGCCAGCACCCCTCCAGGGTTAAACACTGAAGCTTTCTTT.

As to this clone: The identical CDR3 is also encoded by other nucleotide sequences in the sample. The chain links TRBV5-1 to TRBJ2-3, with 12 bases identical to TRBD2. Unmatched junction bases numbered 3, after V lost 4 bases and J lost 3 bases. The CDR3 loop spans 15 amino acids. Per germline, CDR1 SGHRS and CDR2 YFSETQ. The CDR3 is CASSVGTSGTDTQYF. The DNA of the CDR3 is TGCGCCAGCAGCGTGGGGACTAGCGGGACAGATACGCAGTATTTT. The variable domain in full, with the rest retrieved from reference TRBV5-1 and TRBJ2-3, is KAGVTQTPRYLIKTRGQQVTLSCSPISGHRSVSWYQQTPGQGLQFLFEYFSETQRNKGNFPGRFSGRQFSNSRSEMNVSTLELGDSALYLCASSVGTSGTDTQYFGPGTRLTVL.